This T cell receptor beta chain was found in a study of blood T cell repertoires in COVID-19. Overall study: Material from acute and convalescent COVID-19 was sourced from the United States, Italy and Spain.

V shed 5 bases, J shed 13 bases, and the junction held 5 bases outside the gene matches. The CDR3 length is 11 residues. CDR1 is SGHAT, CDR2 FQNNGV, per germline. TCRdb keeps only in-frame clones here, not all; method: immunoSEQ multiplex PCR. The table has 170,000 or so clones, around 80% seen once; the top ten hold around 6.3%. This chain uses TRBV11-2 with TRBJ1-2; TRBD1 matches 9 bases. This TCR came from a man in his 70s with active or convalescent COVID-19. Material for sequencing was peripheral blood. The CDR3 spells CASSPGTGLTF. The CDR3 nucleotides are TGTGCCAGCAGCCCGGGGACAGGGCTCACCTTC. Drawing the rest from reference TRBV11-2 and TRBJ1-2, the complete variable domain is EAGVAQSPRYKIIEKRQSVAFWCNPISGHATLYWYQQILGQGPKLLIQFQNNGVVDDSQLPKDRFSAERLKGVDSTLKIQPAKLEDSAVYLCASSPGTGLTFGSGTRLTVV.